This T cell receptor beta chain was recovered during a study of blood T cell repertoires in COVID-19. Across the study: Both acute and convalescent COVID-19 samples were obtained from the United States, Italy and Spain. PBMCs, B-cell-depleted T cells, or T cells provided the cDNA or gDNA that made up the material.

A note on this clone: The same CDR3 can be traced to other DNA sequences in this sample.

This CDR3 contains 10 residues. Germline values: CDR1 DFQATT, CDR2 SNEGSKA (reference sequence). J lost 8 bases, V lost 5 bases, and 2 bases had no gene match. Authors' processing steps: Nucleated cell number was recorded as an estimate derived from reference gene primer amplification. The data were produced by immunoSEQ multiplex PCR, yet TCRdb's version contains in-frame clones alone and is incomplete. V, J and clone size were drawn from that table, and D and trimming were deduced from the DNA. Of about 300,000 clones listed, around four fifths are singletons. Sequenced sample: peripheral blood. The gene calls are TRBV20-1 and TRBJ1-2; 7 positions match TRBD1. This TCR was recovered from a woman in her forties or fifties with acute or convalescent COVID-19. Written as DNA, the CDR3 is TGCAGTGCTTACAGGGGAGGCTACACCTTC. Its translation: CSAYRGGYTF.